This is a list of T cell receptor beta chains from one sample in a study of blood T cell repertoires in COVID-19. Clones were sequenced by immunoSEQ multiplex PCR, and TCRdb holds only the in-frame ones, with some missing. In the table there are roughly 250,000 clones, around 87% of which are singletons. The material sequenced was PBMCs or T cells enriched from blood (not recorded which). The receptors come from a woman aged 45 to 65 who had recovered from COVID-19. CDR3s leave out the opening cysteine and the closing phenylalanine or tryptophan. D genes are given only for firm matches. Clone size is not always given. Where it is, it says once, few, many or a class for expanded clones.

CDR3 length: 15
J gene: TRBJ2-2
D gene: TRBD2
clone size: -
V gene: TRBV5-1
CDR3 protein: ASSGGGLADFAGELF

CDR3 length: 13
J gene: TRBJ2-1
D gene: TRBD2
clone size: -
V gene: TRBV7-7
CDR3 protein: ASSLGLAGHNEQF

CDR3 length: 13
J gene: TRBJ2-3
D gene: -
clone size: -
V gene: TRBV3-1/TRBV3-2
CDR3 protein: ASSRGGGAIDTQY

CDR3 length: 13
J gene: TRBJ1-5
D gene: -
clone size: -
V gene: TRBV28
CDR3 protein: ASSHLGGSNQPQH

CDR3 length: 13
J gene: TRBJ2-7
D gene: TRBD1
clone size: -
V gene: TRBV19
CDR3 protein: ASSIRSQGAYEQY

CDR3 length: 13
J gene: TRBJ2-4
D gene: TRBD1
clone size: -
V gene: TRBV4-2
CDR3 protein: ASSQDRDRKNIQY

CDR3 length: 11
J gene: TRBJ2-7
D gene: TRBD2
clone size: -
V gene: TRBV6-6
CDR3 protein: ATSSGSNYEQY

CDR3 length: 15
J gene: TRBJ2-2
D gene: TRBD2
clone size: -
V gene: TRBV29-1
CDR3 protein: SVERTSGSVGTGELF

CDR3 length: 12
J gene: TRBJ2-5
D gene: -
clone size: -
V gene: TRBV7-2
CDR3 protein: ASSLNGGRETQY

CDR3 length: 10
J gene: TRBJ2-1
D gene: -
clone size: -
V gene: TRBV18
CDR3 protein: ASSPEVNEQF

CDR3 length: 15
J gene: TRBJ1-6
D gene: -
clone size: -
V gene: TRBV4-3
CDR3 protein: ASSQDREGVDNSPLH

CDR3 length: 10
J gene: TRBJ2-7
D gene: TRBD1
clone size: -
V gene: TRBV24-1
CDR3 protein: ATGQGPYEQY

CDR3 length: 13
J gene: TRBJ2-7
D gene: -
clone size: -
V gene: TRBV18
CDR3 protein: ASSRVRDNTYEQY

CDR3 length: 11
J gene: TRBJ2-7
D gene: TRBD2
clone size: -
V gene: TRBV5-1
CDR3 protein: ASSLSGAYEQY

CDR3 length: 10
J gene: TRBJ2-1
D gene: -
clone size: -
V gene: TRBV29-1
CDR3 protein: SVEGVGNEQF

CDR3 length: 12
J gene: TRBJ1-2
D gene: -
clone size: -
V gene: TRBV6-5
CDR3 protein: ASSYSSRAGGYT

CDR3 length: 13
J gene: TRBJ2-1
D gene: TRBD1
clone size: -
V gene: TRBV11-2
CDR3 protein: ASSPRQGAVYEQF

CDR3 length: 12
J gene: TRBJ2-1
D gene: TRBD2
clone size: -
V gene: TRBV10-3
CDR3 protein: AISDREGNNEQF

CDR3 length: 12
J gene: TRBJ2-7
D gene: -
clone size: -
V gene: TRBV6-5
CDR3 protein: ASSYPDKTYEQY

CDR3 length: 9
J gene: TRBJ2-5
D gene: -
clone size: -
V gene: TRBV29-1
CDR3 protein: SVEDRETQY

CDR3 length: 11
J gene: TRBJ1-1
D gene: -
clone size: -
V gene: TRBV6-6
CDR3 protein: ASSPIKNTEAF

CDR3 length: 13
J gene: TRBJ2-1
D gene: TRBD2
clone size: -
V gene: TRBV29-1
CDR3 protein: SLRRGGTTYNEQF

CDR3 length: 12
J gene: TRBJ2-7
D gene: TRBD1
clone size: few
V gene: TRBV10-2
CDR3 protein: ASSESRQGLGQY

CDR3 length: 13
J gene: TRBJ1-1
D gene: -
clone size: -
V gene: TRBV30
CDR3 protein: AWESRGGRDTEAF

CDR3 length: 12
J gene: TRBJ1-2
D gene: -
clone size: -
V gene: TRBV19
CDR3 protein: ASIAAYPSYGYT

CDR3 length: 10
J gene: TRBJ2-7
D gene: -
clone size: -
V gene: TRBV29-1
CDR3 protein: SVEERDYEQY

CDR3 length: 13
J gene: TRBJ2-1
D gene: TRBD2
clone size: -
V gene: TRBV5-1
CDR3 protein: ASSPAGTRGNEQF

CDR3 length: 13
J gene: TRBJ1-3
D gene: TRBD1
clone size: once
V gene: TRBV5-1
CDR3 protein: ASSVIRDSGNTIY